The clone carrying this T cell receptor (beta chain) appeared a few times. Its antigen is not identified. CDR3 length equals 14 residues. From germline, CDR1 is DFQATT and CDR2 SNEGSKA (reference sequence). Trimming left V 5 bases short and J 5 bases short, with 18 bases between. This sample was taken from a study of post-analysis software for immune sequencing data. Overall study: Disease courses included relapsing-remitting, secondary progressive and progressive-relapsing multiple sclerosis. Regarding the study as a whole: When the samples were clustered directly with F measure, those that had been prepared in the same batch showed strong co-clustering. The study found TRBV5-6, TRBV5-1 and TRBV20-1 among about five TRBV segments more frequent in patients than controls. Those with multiple sclerosis, the patient group, showed significantly lower normalized Chao1 diversity than controls.

Sequencing libraries made from TCR beta cDNA carried unique molecular identifiers. Each sample of roughly 0.9 to 11 million input T cells yielded about 500,000 cDNA molecules, so each molecule approximated one T cell. TCRdb reprocessed the PCR reads via MiXCR and lists one record per CDR3 protein. The repertoire holds more than 450,000 distinct CDR3 sequences, with around 47% as singletons. The sequencing sample was made of blood. The chain couples TRBV20-1 to TRBJ2-5; the D call may be TRBD1 or TRBD2 (5 bases each). The TCR comes from a girl between 10 and 17 years old with multiple sclerosis. CDR3 sequence (DNA): TGCAGTGCTCGACCGGGACCTCCAAAGGAGACCCAGTACTTC. It codes for CSARPGPPKETQYF.